A selection of T cell receptor beta chains follows, all from one sample in a study of cytomegalovirus exposure and HLA in healthy donors. Sequencing used immunoSEQ multiplex PCR; TCRdb keeps in-frame clones, though not all of them. Found here are over 150,000 clones, about 77% of them singletons; the top ten hold 2.5% to 3.5%. The sample consisted of PBMCs. The receptors originated from a woman in her thirties in good health and CMV-seronegative. Each CDR3 is given with its conserved first and last residue.

>TRBV11-3|TRBJ2-7|14
CASSPTSGSDEQYF
>TRBV6-1|TRBJ1-2|13
CASIEVLNYGYTF
>TRBV5-1|TRBJ1-1|15
CASSIYRGGNTEAFF
>TRBV5-4|TRBJ2-5|14
CASSSRGLLETQYF
>TRBV5-1|TRBJ2-5|15
CASSSGGLSQETQYF
>TRBV9|TRBJ1-3|16
CASSPSHRSSGNTIYF
>TRBV5-4|TRBJ1-2|17
CASSFVLGGLPYESYTF
>TRBV7-8|TRBJ2-3|14
CASSAHLSTDTQYF
>TRBV5-4|TRBJ2-7|16
CASSFRLAGSSYEQYF
>TRBV5-1|TRBJ1-4|16
CASSLQGGTSNEKLFF
>TRBV7-9|TRBJ1-5|13
CASSLQINQPQHF
>TRBV5-6|TRBJ2-7|12
CASSGLGPEPYF
>TRBV2|TRBJ2-7|16
CASSAGLAGEYYEQYF
>TRBV5-1|TRBJ2-7|18
CASSFRLDNSGSSYEQYF
>TRBV2|TRBJ2-3|16
CARAGTSGTSTDTQYF
>TRBV28|TRBJ2-5|12
CASTTVLETQYF
>TRBV30|TRBJ2-7|12
CAWNRAGVEQYF
>TRBV4-1|TRBJ2-4|20
CASSHPPTLSGALPVNIQYF
>TRBV27|TRBJ2-7|15
CASSLQGQDLYEQYF
>TRBV7-2|TRBJ2-1|15
CASSRGQGAYNEQFF
>TRBV27|TRBJ1-1|13
CASRDLRGSEAFF
>TRBV5-1|TRBJ1-3|13
CASSEQVGNTIYF
>TRBV5-1|TRBJ2-6|17
CASSARGVSSGANVLTF
>TRBV29-1|TRBJ2-1|16
CSVDFGDRVLYNEQFF
>TRBV25-1|TRBJ1-2|15
CASSAKGRGLYGYTF
>TRBV5-1|TRBJ2-2|14
CASSLLANTGELFF
>TRBV18|TRBJ2-2|15
CASSAATANTGELFF
>TRBV29-1|TRBJ1-1|14
CSGGGFGGHTEAFF
>TRBV12-5|TRBJ2-7|16
CASGARTGRVPAEQYF
>TRBV12-5|TRBJ2-3|14
CASGGPGGTDTQYF
>TRBV7-9|TRBJ1-2|15
CASSLGPGQGYGYTF
>TRBV12-5|TRBJ1-1|13
CASGGQYNTEAFF
>TRBV27|TRBJ2-7|15
CASSLSGYLPCEQYF
>TRBV19|TRBJ1-6|17
CASHAPKGTVTNSPLHF
>TRBV6-5|TRBJ1-1|15
CASRVSSVMNTEAFF
>TRBV7-7|TRBJ2-3|18
CASSLERGSRSSTDTQYF
>TRBV5-1|TRBJ2-1|15
CASRSAVQRYNEQFF
>TRBV5-6|TRBJ2-3|13
CASSLALPDTQYF
>TRBV14|TRBJ2-7|16
CASSQDVIVAGAPPLF
>TRBV29-1|TRBJ2-5|17
CSVEDLTSGGYLQTQYF
>TRBV6-1|TRBJ1-5|12
CASSGPYQPQHF
>TRBV5-1|TRBJ2-1|14
CASSVSGLGNEQFF
>TRBV29-1|TRBJ2-3|14
CSVLTGKEADTQYF
>TRBV19|TRBJ1-2|13
CASSIRTGDGYTF
>TRBV19|TRBJ2-2|13
CASTDRGTGELFF
>TRBV6-6|TRBJ1-1|14
CASSYSRGSPEAFF
>TRBV30|TRBJ2-2|16
CAWSVMGLAPTGELFF
>TRBV5-1|TRBJ1-4|14
CASSGQGTSEKLFF
>TRBV30|TRBJ2-7|14
CAEGGRDRGHEQYF
>TRBV18|TRBJ2-1|15
CASSPRLAGGNEQFF
>TRBV25-1|TRBJ2-7|15
CASSPTSGISYEQYF
>TRBV11-2|TRBJ2-7|14
CASSLEAGAYEQYF
>TRBV6-1|TRBJ1-2|11
CASRGTFAYTF
>TRBV15|TRBJ2-3|15
CATTALAASTDTQYF
>TRBV2|TRBJ1-1|12
CAKDRGNTEAFF
>TRBV28|TRBJ1-5|14
CASSYRGIRRPQHF
>TRBV27|TRBJ2-5|16
CASSLSIMAAQETQYF
>TRBV6-5|TRBJ2-5|12
CASSLGKETQYF
>TRBV5-8|TRBJ1-1|14
CASSRRQANTEAFF
>TRBV4-1|TRBJ2-5|16
CASSQFSGQYQETQYF